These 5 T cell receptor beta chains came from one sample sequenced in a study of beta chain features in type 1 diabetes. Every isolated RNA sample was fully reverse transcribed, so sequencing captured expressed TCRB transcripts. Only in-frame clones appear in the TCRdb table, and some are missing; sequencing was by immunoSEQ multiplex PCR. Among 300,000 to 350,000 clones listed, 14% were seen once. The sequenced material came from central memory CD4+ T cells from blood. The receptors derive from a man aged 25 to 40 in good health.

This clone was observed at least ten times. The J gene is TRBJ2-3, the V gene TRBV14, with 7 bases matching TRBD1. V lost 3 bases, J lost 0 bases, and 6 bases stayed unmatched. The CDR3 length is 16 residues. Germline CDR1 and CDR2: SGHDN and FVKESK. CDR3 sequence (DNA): TGTGCCAGCAGCCACCGGACAGGAGTGAGCACAGATACGCAGTATTTT. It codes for CASSHRTGVSTDTQYF.

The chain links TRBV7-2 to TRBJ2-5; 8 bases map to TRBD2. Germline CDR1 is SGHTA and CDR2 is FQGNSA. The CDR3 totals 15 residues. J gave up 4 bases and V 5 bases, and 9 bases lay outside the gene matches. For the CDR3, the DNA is TGTGCCAGCAGCCCGGAGGGGACTAGTCGAGAGACCCAGTACTTC. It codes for CASSPEGTSRETQYF.

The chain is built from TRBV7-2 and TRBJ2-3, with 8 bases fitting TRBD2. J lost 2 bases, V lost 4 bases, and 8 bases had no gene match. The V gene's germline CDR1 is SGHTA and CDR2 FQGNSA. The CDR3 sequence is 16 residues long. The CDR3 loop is CASSSTTSGFTDTQYF. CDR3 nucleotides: TGTGCCAGCAGCTCGACTACTAGCGGTTTCACAGATACGCAGTATTTT. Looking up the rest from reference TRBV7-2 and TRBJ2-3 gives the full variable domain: GAGVSQSPSNKVTEKGKDVELRCDPISGHTALYWYRQSLGQGLEFLIYFQGNSAPDKSGLPSDRFSAERTGGSVSTLTIQRTQQEDSAVYLCASSSTTSGFTDTQYFGPGTRLTVL.

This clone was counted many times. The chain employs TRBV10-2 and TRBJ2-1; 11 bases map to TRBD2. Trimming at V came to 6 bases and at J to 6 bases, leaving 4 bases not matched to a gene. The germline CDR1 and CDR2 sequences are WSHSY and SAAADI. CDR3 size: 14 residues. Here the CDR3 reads CASSATSGGNEQFF. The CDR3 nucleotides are TGCGCCAGCAGCGCAACTAGCGGGGGCAATGAGCAGTTCTTC.

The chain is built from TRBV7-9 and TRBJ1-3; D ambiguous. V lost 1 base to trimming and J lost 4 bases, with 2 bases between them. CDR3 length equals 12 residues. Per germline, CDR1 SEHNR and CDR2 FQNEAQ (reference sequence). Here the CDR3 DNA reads TGTGCCAGCAGCTTAGAGGGAAACACCATATATTTT. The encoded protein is CASSLEGNTIYF.